Included here is one TCR beta chain sequence, with context. This sample is part of a study of control samples from healthy donors and cancer patients. Trimming took 7 bases from V and 6 from J, leaving 13 bases between them. Germline CDR1 is MNHEY and CDR2 is SVGAGI. This CDR3 is built from 13 residues. Libraries were prepared by immunoSEQ multiplex PCR; TCRdb keeps only in-frame clonotypes and omits some of them. The profile shows about 160,000 clones, 96% of them singletons. Sequencing was done on a sample of blood. The sequence was collected from a woman in her 30s in good health. The chain recombines TRBV6-5 with TRBJ1-5; TRBD1 might be the D (5 bases). CDR3 bases: TGTGCCAGCAATTGGGGCCCGGGTCAGCCCCAGCATTTT. As protein: CASNWGPGQPQHF.